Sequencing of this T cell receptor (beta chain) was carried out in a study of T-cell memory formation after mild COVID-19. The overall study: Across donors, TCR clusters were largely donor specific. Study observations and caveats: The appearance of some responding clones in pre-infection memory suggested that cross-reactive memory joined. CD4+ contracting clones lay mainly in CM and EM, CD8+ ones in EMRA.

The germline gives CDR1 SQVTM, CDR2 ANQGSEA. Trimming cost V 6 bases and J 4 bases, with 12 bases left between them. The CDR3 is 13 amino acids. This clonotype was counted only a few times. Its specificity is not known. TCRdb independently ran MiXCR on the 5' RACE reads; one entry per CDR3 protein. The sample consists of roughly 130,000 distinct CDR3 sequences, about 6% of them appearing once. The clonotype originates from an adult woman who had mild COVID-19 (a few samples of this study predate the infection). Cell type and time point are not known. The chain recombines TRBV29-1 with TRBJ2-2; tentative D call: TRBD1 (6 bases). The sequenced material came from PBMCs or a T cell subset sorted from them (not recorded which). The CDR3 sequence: CSVQGLGTGELFF. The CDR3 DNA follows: TGCAGCGTCCAGGGGCTGGGCACCGGGGAGCTGTTTTTT.